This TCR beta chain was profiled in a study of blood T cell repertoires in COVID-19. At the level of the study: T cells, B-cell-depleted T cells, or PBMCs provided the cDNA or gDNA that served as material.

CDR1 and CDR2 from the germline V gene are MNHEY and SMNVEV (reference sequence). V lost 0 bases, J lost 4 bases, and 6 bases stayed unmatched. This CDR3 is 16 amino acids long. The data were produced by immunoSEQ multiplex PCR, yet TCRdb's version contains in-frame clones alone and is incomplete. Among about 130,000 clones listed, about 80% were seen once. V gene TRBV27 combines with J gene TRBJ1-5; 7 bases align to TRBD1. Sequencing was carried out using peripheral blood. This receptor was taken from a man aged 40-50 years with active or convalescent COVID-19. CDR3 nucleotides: TGTGCCAGCAGTTTATCGGTAGGGGGCCGGAATCAGCCCCAGCATTTT. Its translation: CASSLSVGGRNQPQHF.